This T cell receptor (beta chain) was retrieved from a study of control samples from healthy donors and cancer patients. Assay: immunoSEQ multiplex PCR; the TCRdb copy retains only in-frame clones and omits some. Of 150,000 to 200,000 clones in the sample, about nine tenths were seen once. The V gene lost 7 bases and the J gene lost 5 bases, with 9 bases spanning the gap. The CDR3 is made up of 11 amino acids. Germline-derived CDR1 and CDR2 are WSHSY and SAAADI. The sequence came from a woman aged 40 to 50 in good health. The chain uses TRBV10-2 and TRBJ2-7; maybe TRBD1 (5 bases). Sequenced: blood. In DNA form, the CDR3 reads TGCGCCAGCATCCAAGGGGACGAGCAGTACTTC. It encodes CASIQGDEQYF.